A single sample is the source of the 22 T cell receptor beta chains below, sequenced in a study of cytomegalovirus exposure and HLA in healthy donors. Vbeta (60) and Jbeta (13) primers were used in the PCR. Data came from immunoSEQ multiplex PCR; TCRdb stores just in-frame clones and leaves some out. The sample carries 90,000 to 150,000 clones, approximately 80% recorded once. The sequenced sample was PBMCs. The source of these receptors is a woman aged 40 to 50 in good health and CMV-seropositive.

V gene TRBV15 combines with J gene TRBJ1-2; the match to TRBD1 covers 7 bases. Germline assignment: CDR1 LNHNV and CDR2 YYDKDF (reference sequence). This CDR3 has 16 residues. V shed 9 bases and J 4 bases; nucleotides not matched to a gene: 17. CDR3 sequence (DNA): TGTGCCACAAAGCCGGGACAGCCCATGTCACTCTATGGCTACACCTTC. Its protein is CATKPGQPMSLYGYTF.

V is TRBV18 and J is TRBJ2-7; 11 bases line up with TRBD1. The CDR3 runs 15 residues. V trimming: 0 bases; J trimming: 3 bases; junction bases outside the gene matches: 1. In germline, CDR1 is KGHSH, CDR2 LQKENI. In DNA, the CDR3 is TGTGCCAGCTCACCACCGGGACAGGGGGTCTACGAGCAGTACTTC. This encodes CASSPPGQGVYEQYF. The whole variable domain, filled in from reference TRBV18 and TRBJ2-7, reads NAGVMQNPRHLVRRRGQEARLRCSPMKGHSHVYWYRQLPEEGLKFMVYLQKENIIDESGMPKERFSAEFPKEGPSILRIQQVVRGDSAAYFCASSPPGQGVYEQYFGPGTRLTVT.

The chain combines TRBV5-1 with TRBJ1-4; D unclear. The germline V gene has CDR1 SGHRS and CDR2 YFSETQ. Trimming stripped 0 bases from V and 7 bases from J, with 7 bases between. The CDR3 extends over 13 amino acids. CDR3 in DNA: TGCGCCAGCAGCTTGGCCCACAGTGAAAAACTGTTTTTT. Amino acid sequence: CASSLAHSEKLFF.

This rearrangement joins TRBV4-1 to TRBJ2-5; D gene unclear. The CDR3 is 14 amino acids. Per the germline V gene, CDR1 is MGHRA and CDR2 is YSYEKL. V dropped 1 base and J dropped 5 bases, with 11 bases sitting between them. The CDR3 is CASSQVSSMETQYF. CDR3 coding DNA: TGCGCCAGCAGCCAAGTGTCCAGTATGGAGACCCAGTACTTC.

The CDR3 reads CASSLRGLFSGGPYEQYF. DNA for the CDR3: TGTGCCAGCAGCTTGAGGGGGCTATTTAGCGGGGGCCCCTACGAGCAGTACTTC. The chain uses TRBV5-6 and TRBJ2-7; 9 bases align to TRBD2. This CDR3 is 18 amino acids long. Germline-derived CDR1 and CDR2 are SGHDT and YYEEEE. V lost 1 base and J lost 2; bases outside the gene matches: 13.

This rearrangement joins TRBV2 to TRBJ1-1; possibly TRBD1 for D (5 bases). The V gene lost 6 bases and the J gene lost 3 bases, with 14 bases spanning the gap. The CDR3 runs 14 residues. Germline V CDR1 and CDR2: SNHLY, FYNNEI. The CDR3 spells CASSPQGRHTEAFF. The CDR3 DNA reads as TGTGCCAGCAGCCCCCAGGGTCGGCACACTGAAGCTTTCTTT.

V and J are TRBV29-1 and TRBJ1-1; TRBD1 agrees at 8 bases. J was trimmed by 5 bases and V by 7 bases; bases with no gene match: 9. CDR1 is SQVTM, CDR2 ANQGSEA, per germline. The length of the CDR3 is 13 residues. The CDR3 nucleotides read TGCAGCGGGACAGGGTTCTTACGGACTGAAGCTTTCTTT. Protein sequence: CSGTGFLRTEAFF. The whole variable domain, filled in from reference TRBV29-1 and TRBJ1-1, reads SAVISQKPSRDICQRGTSLTIQCQVDSQVTMMFWYRQQPGQSLTLIATANQGSEATYESGFVIDKFPISRPNLTFSTLTVSNMSPEDSSIYLCSGTGFLRTEAFFGQGTRLTVV.

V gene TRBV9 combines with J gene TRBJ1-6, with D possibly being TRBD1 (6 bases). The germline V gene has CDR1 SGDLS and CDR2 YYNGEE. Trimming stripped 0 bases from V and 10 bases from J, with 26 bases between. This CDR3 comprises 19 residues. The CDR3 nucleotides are TGTGCCAGCAGCGTAGGGTTCCCCCTGGGCAGGGGAACAGGGTCACCCCTCCACTTT. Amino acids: CASSVGFPLGRGTGSPLHF.

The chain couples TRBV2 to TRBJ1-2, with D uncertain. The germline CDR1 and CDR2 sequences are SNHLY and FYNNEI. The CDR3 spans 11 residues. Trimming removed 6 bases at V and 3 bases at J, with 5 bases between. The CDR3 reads CASSPDYGYTF. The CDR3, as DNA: TGTGCCAGCAGCCCCGACTATGGCTACACCTTC.

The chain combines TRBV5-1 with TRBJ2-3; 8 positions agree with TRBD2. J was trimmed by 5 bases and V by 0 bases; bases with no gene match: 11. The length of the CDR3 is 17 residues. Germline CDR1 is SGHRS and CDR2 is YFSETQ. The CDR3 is CASSLEVRGGRGDTQYF. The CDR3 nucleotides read TGCGCCAGCAGCTTGGAAGTCCGGGGGGGCCGGGGAGATACGCAGTATTTT.

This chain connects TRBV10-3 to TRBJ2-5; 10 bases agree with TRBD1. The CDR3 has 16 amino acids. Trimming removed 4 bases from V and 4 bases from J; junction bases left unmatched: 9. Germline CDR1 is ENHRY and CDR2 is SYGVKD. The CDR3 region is CAISASETGGSETQYF. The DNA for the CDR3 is TGTGCCATCAGTGCTTCCGAGACAGGGGGCTCAGAGACCCAGTACTTC.

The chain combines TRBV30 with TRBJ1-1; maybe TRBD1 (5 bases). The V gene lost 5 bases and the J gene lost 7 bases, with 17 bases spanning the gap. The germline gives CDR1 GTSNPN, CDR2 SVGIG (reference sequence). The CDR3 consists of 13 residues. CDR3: CAWALPGGSEAFF. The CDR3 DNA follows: TGTGCCTGGGCCTTACCCGGGGGGAGTGAAGCTTTCTTT.

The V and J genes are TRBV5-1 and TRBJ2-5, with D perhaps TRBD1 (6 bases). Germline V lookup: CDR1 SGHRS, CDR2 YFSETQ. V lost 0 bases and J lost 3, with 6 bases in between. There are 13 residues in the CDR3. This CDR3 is CASSLEGEETQYF. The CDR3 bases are TGCGCCAGCAGCTTGGAGGGGGAAGAGACCCAGTACTTC.

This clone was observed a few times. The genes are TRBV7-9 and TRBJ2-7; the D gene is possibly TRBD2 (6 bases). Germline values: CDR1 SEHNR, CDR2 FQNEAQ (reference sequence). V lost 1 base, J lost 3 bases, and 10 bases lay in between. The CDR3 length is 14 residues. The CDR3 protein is CASSLVGGSYEQYF. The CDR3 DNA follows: TGTGCCAGCAGCTTAGTCGGGGGAAGCTACGAGCAGTACTTC.

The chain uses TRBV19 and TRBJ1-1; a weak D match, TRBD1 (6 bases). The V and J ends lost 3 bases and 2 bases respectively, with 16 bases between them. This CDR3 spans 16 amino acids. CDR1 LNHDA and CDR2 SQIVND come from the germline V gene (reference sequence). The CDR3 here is CASSIWTASRNTEAFF. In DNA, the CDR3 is TGTGCCAGTAGTATTTGGACAGCGTCCAGAAACACTGAAGCTTTCTTT.

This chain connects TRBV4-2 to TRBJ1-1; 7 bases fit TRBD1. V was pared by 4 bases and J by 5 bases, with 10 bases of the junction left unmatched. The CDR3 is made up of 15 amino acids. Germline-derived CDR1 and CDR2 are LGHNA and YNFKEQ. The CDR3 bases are TGTGCCAGCAGCCTGCCGCGACAGGGTATTACTGAAGCTTTCTTT. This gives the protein CASSLPRQGITEAFF.

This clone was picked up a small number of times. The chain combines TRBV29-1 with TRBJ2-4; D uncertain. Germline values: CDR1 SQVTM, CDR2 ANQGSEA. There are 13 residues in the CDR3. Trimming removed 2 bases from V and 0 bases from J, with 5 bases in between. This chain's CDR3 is CSVELGAKNIQYF. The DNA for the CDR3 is TGCAGCGTTGAACTAGGAGCCAAAAACATTCAGTACTTC. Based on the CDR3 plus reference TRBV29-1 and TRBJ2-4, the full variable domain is SAVISQKPSRDICQRGTSLTIQCQVDSQVTMMFWYRQQPGQSLTLIATANQGSEATYESGFVIDKFPISRPNLTFSTLTVSNMSPEDSSIYLCSVELGAKNIQYFGAGTRLSVL.

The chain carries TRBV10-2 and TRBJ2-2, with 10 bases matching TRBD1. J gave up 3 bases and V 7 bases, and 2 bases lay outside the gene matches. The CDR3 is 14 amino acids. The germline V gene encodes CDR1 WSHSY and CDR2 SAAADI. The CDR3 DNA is TGCGCCAGCAAAGGGACAGGGGACACCGGGGAGCTGTTTTTT. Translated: CASKGTGDTGELFF.

DNA of the CDR3: TGTGCCTGGAGCTTACTAGCGGGGCCCACAGATACGCAGTATTTT. The encoded protein is CAWSLLAGPTDTQYF. The chain is built from TRBV30 and TRBJ2-3; the match to TRBD2 covers 10 bases. This CDR3 comprises 15 residues. Germline CDR1 and CDR2: GTSNPN and SVGIG (reference sequence). Unmatched junction bases numbered 5, after V lost 3 bases and J lost 2 bases. Full variable domain (remainder filled in from reference TRBV30 and TRBJ2-3): SQTIHQWPATLVQPVGSPLSLECTVEGTSNPNLYWYRQAAGRGLQLLFYSVGIGQISSEVPQNLSASRPQDRQFILSSKKLLLSDSGFYLCAWSLLAGPTDTQYFGPGTRLTVL.

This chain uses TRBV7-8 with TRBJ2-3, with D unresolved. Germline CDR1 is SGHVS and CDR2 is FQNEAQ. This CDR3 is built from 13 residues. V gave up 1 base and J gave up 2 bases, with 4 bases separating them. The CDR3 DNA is TGTGCCAGCAGCTTAGTGTACACAGATACGCAGTATTTT. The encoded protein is CASSLVYTDTQYF. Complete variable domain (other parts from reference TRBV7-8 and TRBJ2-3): GAGVSQSPRYKVAKRGQDVALRCDPISGHVSLFWYQQALGQGPEFLTYFQNEAQLDKSGLPSDRFFAERPEGSVSTLKIQRTQQEDSAVYLCASSLVYTDTQYFGPGTRLTVL.

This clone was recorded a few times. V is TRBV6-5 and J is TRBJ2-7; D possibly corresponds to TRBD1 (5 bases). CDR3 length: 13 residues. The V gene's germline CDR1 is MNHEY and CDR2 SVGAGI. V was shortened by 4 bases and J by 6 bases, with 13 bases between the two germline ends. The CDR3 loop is CASSSFQGREQYF. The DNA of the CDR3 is TGTGCCAGCAGTTCTTTCCAGGGTCGCGAGCAGTACTTC.

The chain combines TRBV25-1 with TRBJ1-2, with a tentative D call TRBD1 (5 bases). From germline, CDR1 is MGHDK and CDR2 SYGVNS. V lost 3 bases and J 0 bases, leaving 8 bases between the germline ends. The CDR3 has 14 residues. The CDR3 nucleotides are TGTGCCAGCAGTGACAGGGTAGCTAACTATGGCTACACCTTC. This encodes CASSDRVANYGYTF.